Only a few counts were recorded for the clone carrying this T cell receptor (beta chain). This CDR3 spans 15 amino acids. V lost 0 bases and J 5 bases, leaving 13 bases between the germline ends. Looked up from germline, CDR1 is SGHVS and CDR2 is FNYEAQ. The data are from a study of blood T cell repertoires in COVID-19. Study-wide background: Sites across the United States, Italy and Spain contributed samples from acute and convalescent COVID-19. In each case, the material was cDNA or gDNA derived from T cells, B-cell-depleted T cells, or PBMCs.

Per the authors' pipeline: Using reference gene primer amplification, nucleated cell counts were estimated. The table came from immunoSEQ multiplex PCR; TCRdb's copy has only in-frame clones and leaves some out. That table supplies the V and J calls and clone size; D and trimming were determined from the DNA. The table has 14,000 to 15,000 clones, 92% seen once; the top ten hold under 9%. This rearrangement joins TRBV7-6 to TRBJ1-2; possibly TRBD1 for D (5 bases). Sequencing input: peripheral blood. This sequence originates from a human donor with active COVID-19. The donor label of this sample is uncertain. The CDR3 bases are TGTGCCAGCAGCTTAGCGCCAAGACAGCCTTATGGCTACACCTTC. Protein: CASSLAPRQPYGYTF.